These 11 T cell receptor beta chains came from one sample sequenced in a study of blood T cell repertoires in COVID-19. TCRdb's table, derived via immunoSEQ multiplex PCR, lists solely in-frame clones and lacks some. The profile shows around 260,000 clones, more than 70% of them singletons. The sequenced sample consisted of peripheral blood. The receptors shown here come from a woman aged 50 to 60 with acute or convalescent COVID-19.

The chain recombines TRBV10-2 with TRBJ1-3; 8 positions agree with TRBD1. The germline gives CDR1 WSHSY, CDR2 SAAADI. Trimming took 3 bases from V and 2 from J; bases not matched to a gene: 12. The CDR3 contains 18 residues. CDR3 amino acids: CASSETAGGPYAGNTIYF. Written as DNA, the CDR3 is TGCGCCAGCAGTGAAACGGCAGGGGGCCCCTATGCTGGAAACACCATATATTTT.

This chain connects TRBV6-2 or TRBV6-3 to TRBJ1-2; 8 nucleotides match TRBD1. The germline CDR1 and CDR2 sequences are MNHEY and SVGEGT. This CDR3 contains 15 residues. V shed 0 bases and J 4 bases; nucleotides not matched to a gene: 4. CDR3 bases: TGTGCCAGCAGTTACTCCGGACAGGGAGGCTATGGCTACACCTTC. Translation: CASSYSGQGGYGYTF.

The genes are TRBV29-1 and TRBJ1-4; TRBD1 agrees at 9 bases. J gave up 6 bases and V 5 bases, and 4 bases lay outside the gene matches. This CDR3 contains 13 residues. Germline CDR1 and CDR2: SQVTM and ANQGSEA. CDR3 sequence (DNA): TGCAGCGTTTACACAGGGGGCGATGAAAAACTGTTTTTT. This gives the protein CSVYTGGDEKLFF. Complete variable domain (other parts from reference TRBV29-1 and TRBJ1-4): SAVISQKPSRDICQRGTSLTIQCQVDSQVTMMFWYRQQPGQSLTLIATANQGSEATYESGFVIDKFPISRPNLTFSTLTVSNMSPEDSSIYLCSVYTGGDEKLFFGSGTQLSVL.

V gene TRBV7-2 combines with J gene TRBJ2-6, with D uncertain. Germline loops: CDR1 SGHTA, CDR2 FQGNSA. The CDR3 covers 12 residues. The CDR3, as DNA: TGTGCTGAAGTAGCTCGGGCCAACGTCCTGACTTTC. This sequence encodes CAEVARANVLTF.

The chain recombines TRBV30 with TRBJ2-5; D perhaps matches TRBD1 (6 bases). Germline-derived CDR1 and CDR2 are GTSNPN and SVGIG (reference sequence). CDR3 length: 14 amino acids. V dropped 2 bases and J dropped 2 bases, with 12 bases sitting between them. The CDR3 spells CAWSPGTPQETQYF. The CDR3 nucleotides read TGTGCCTGGAGTCCCGGGACACCACAAGAGACCCAGTACTTC.

The chain links TRBV4-3 to TRBJ2-1; 7 nucleotides line up with TRBD1. The CDR3 contains 13 residues. Germline CDR1 is LGHNA and CDR2 is YSLEER. The trim removed 2 bases at V and 8 bases at J, leaving 3 bases unmatched. This CDR3 reads CASSQRQGYEQFF. The CDR3 bases are TGCGCCAGCAGCCAAAGACAGGGTTATGAGCAGTTCTTC.

This chain joins TRBV9 and TRBJ2-3; D is undetermined. Looked up from germline, CDR1 is SGDLS and CDR2 is YYNGEE. V lost 0 bases, J lost 0 bases, and 11 bases lay in between. The CDR3 is made up of 16 amino acids. The CDR3 spells CASSVAYGASTDTQYF. CDR3 DNA: TGTGCCAGCAGCGTAGCTTACGGTGCTAGCACAGATACGCAGTATTTT.

The V call is TRBV6-8, the J call TRBJ2-7; D possibly corresponds to TRBD2 (5 bases). Trimming removed 7 bases at V and 4 bases at J, with 17 bases between. This CDR3 is built from 14 residues. Germline V lookup: CDR1 MNHGY, CDR2 SAAAGT. The CDR3: CASITSGRCYEQYF. The CDR3 region has the DNA TGTGCCAGCATAACTTCGGGAAGGTGTTACGAGCAGTACTTC.

In this sample, this clone turned up a few times. The chain carries TRBV5-1 and TRBJ2-1; TRBD1 aligns across 12 bases. Germline V gives CDR1 SGHRS, CDR2 YFSETQ. Losses at the gene ends were 3 bases for V and 9 bases for J; bases not matched to a gene: 16. This CDR3 region has 18 residues. The CDR3 DNA follows: TGCGCCAGCAGCTCCTCCGGGACAGGGGGCGGTAGTTTGGCTGAGCAGTTCTTC. Its protein is CASSSSGTGGGSLAEQFF.

This clone has only one observation. The same CDR3 can be traced to other DNA sequences in this sample. V gene TRBV3-1 (or the pseudogene TRBV3-2) combines with J gene TRBJ1-1; D is perhaps TRBD1 (5 bases). This CDR3 is built from 13 residues. The V gene lost 4 bases and the J gene lost 1 base, with 7 bases spanning the gap. The germline gives CDR1 LGHDT, CDR2 YNNKEL (reference sequence). The DNA of the CDR3 is TGTGCCAGCAGCCGTGGACAGAACACTGAAGCTTTCTTT. It encodes CASSRGQNTEAFF.

This chain joins TRBV24-1 and TRBJ1-4, with D tentatively TRBD1 (5 bases). CDR3 length equals 14 residues. The V gene's germline CDR1 is KGHDR and CDR2 SFDVKD. Between the trimmed V and J ends, which lost 9 bases and 3 bases, there was a span of 13 bases. The CDR3 DNA reads TGTGCCACCGGCGGCGGGACCGCTAATGAAAAACTGTTTTTT. Its translation is CATGGGTANEKLFF.